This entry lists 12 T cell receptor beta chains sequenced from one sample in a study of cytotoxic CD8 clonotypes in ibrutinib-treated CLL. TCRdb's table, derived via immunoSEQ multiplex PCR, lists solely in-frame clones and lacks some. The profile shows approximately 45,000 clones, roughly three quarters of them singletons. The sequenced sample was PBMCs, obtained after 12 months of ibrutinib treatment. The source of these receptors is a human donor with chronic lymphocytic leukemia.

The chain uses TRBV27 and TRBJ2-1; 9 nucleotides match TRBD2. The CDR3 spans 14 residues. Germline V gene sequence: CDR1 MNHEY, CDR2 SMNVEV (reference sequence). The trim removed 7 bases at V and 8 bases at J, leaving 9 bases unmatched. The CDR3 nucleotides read TGTGCCAGCACTCTGGGACTAGCTACCGATGAGCAGTTCTTC. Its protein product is CASTLGLATDEQFF.

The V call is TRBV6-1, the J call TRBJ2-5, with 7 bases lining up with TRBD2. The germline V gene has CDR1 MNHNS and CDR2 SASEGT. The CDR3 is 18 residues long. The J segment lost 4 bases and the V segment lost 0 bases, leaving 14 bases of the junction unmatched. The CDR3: CASSEAGSAGAARETQYF. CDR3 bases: TGTGCCAGCAGTGAAGCGGGGTCTGCGGGAGCGGCTCGAGAGACCCAGTACTTC.

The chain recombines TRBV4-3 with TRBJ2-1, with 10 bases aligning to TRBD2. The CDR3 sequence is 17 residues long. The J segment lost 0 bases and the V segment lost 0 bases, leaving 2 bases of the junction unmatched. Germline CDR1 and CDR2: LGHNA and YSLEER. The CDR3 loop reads CASSQDPSGSSYNEQFF. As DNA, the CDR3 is TGCGCCAGCAGCCAAGACCCTAGCGGGAGCTCCTACAATGAGCAGTTCTTC.

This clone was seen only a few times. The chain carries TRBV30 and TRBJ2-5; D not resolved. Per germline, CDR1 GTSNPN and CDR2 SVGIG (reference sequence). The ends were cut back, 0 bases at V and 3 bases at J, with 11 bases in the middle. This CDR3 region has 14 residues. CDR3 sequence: CAWSVGMGKETQYF. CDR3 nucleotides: TGTGCCTGGAGTGTTGGGATGGGAAAAGAGACCCAGTACTTC.

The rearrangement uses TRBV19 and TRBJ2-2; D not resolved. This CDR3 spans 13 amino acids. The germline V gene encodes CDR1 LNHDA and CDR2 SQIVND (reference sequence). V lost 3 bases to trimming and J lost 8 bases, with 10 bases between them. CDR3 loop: CASSITGGGELFF. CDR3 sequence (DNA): TGTGCCAGTAGTATTACTGGCGGTGGGGAGCTGTTTTTT. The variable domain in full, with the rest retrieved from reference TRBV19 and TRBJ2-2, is DGGITQSPKYLFRKEGQNVTLSCEQNLNHDAMYWYRQDPGQGLRLIYYSQIVNDFQKGDIAEGYSVSREKKESFPLTVTSAQKNPTAFYLCASSITGGGELFFGEGSRLTVL.

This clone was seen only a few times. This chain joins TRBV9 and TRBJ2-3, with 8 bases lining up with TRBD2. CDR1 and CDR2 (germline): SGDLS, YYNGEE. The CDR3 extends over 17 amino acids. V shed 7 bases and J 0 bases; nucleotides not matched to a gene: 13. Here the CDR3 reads CASSMEPSGGSTDTQYF. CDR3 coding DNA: TGTGCCAGCTCTATGGAGCCGTCGGGAGGGAGCACAGATACGCAGTATTTT.

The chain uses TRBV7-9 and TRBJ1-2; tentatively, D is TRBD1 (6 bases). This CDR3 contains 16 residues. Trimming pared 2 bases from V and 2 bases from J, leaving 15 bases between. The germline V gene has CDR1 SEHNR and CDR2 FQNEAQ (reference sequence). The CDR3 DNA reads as TGTGCCAGCAGCTTAACACCCGGCCAGGGGAACTATGGCTACACCTTC. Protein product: CASSLTPGQGNYGYTF.

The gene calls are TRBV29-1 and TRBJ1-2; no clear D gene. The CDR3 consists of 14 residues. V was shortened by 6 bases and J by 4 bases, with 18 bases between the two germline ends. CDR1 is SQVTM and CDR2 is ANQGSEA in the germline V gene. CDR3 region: CSVTPGGPSYGYTF. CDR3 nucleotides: TGCAGCGTAACCCCGGGAGGGCCGTCCTATGGCTACACCTTC.

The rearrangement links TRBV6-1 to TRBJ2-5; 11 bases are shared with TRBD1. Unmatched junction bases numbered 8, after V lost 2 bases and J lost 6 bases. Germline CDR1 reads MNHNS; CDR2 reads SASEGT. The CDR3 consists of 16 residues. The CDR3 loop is CASSESGTGGIKTQYF. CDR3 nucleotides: TGTGCCAGCAGTGAATCCGGGACAGGGGGGATAAAGACCCAGTACTTC.

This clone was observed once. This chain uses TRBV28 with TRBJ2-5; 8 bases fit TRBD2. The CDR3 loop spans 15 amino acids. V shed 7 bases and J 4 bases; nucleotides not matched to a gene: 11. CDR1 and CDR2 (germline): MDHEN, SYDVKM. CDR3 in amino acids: CASTPLRSGRETQYF. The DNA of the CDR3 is TGTGCCAGCACCCCCCTAAGGAGCGGGAGAGAGACCCAGTACTTC.

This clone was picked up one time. CDR3 amino acids: CASSEFSAESSYNEQFF. The CDR3 DNA is TGCGCCAGCAGTGAGTTCTCAGCGGAGAGCTCCTACAATGAGCAGTTCTTC. The rearrangement uses TRBV10-1 and TRBJ2-1, with a weak D call TRBD2 (5 bases). The CDR3 runs 17 residues. The V and J ends lost 1 base and 0 bases respectively, with 13 bases between them. Germline V lookup: CDR1 WNHNN, CDR2 SYGVQD (reference sequence).

Here the CDR3 reads CATSRDLDGPGELFF. Written as DNA, the CDR3 is TGTGCCACCAGCAGAGATCTGGACGGCCCCGGGGAGCTGTTTTTT. The V and J genes are TRBV15 and TRBJ2-2, with no clear D. The CDR3 extends over 15 amino acids. CDR1 is LNHNV, CDR2 YYDKDF, per germline (reference sequence). Trimming left V 0 bases short and J 6 bases short, with 11 bases between.